The 30 T cell receptor beta chains in this list originate from one sample, sequenced in a study of T cells after yellow fever vaccination. Via MiXCR, TCRdb re-called the 5' RACE reads, giving one row per CDR3 protein. The sample lists approximately 600,000 distinct CDR3 sequences; more than 9% were seen once. The material was PBMCs, obtained on the day of the yellow fever booster vaccination. The source is a man younger than 40 who received the YFV17D yellow fever vaccine.

This clonotype was seen repeatedly, ten times or more. The gene calls are TRBV7-6 and TRBJ2-5, with 10 bases lining up with TRBD1. The germline V gene encodes CDR1 SGHVS and CDR2 FNYEAQ. There are 15 residues in the CDR3. Losses at the gene ends were 4 bases for V and 2 bases for J; bases not matched to a gene: 4. The CDR3 DNA reads as TGTGCCAGCAGCTATGGACAGGGGGTTCAAGAGACCCAGTACTTC. Its translation is CASSYGQGVQETQYF.

This clonotype was picked up a small number of times. The chain employs TRBV3-1 and TRBJ2-1; 8 bases align to TRBD2. The V and J ends lost 1 base and 6 bases, in that order; junction bases with no gene match: 8. The CDR3 is 16 amino acids. Germline V gene data show CDR1 as LGHDT and CDR2 as YNNKEL (reference sequence). The CDR3 coding sequence is TGTGCCAGCAGCCAAGGATGGGGAGCGGGAGTCAATGAGCAGTTCTTC. Its translation is CASSQGWGAGVNEQFF.

As for this clonotype: A much bigger clone sits one base away, suggesting this may be a read error. The genes are TRBV5-1 and TRBJ2-1, with D perhaps TRBD2 (6 bases). This CDR3 contains 16 residues. The V gene's germline CDR1 is SGHRS and CDR2 YFSETQ. This chain's CDR3 is CTSSRGLVGSYNEQFF. The CDR3 DNA follows: TGCACCAGCAGCCGGGGACTGGTCGGCTCCTACAATGAGCAGTTCTTC.

The chain uses TRBV12-3 or TRBV12-4 and TRBJ2-1; TRBD1 agrees at 9 bases. The CDR3 is made up of 15 amino acids. Losses at the gene ends were 4 bases for V and 7 bases for J; bases not matched to a gene: 8. The CDR3 DNA reads as TGTGCCAGCAGTTCAAAGACAGGGGGTCAAAATGAGCAGTTCTTC. As protein: CASSSKTGGQNEQFF.

The genes are TRBV4-3 and TRBJ1-2; D perhaps matches TRBD1 (5 bases). Trimming removed 1 base at V and 4 bases at J, with 13 bases between. The CDR3 consists of 15 residues. Germline V lookup: CDR1 LGHNA, CDR2 YSLEER. DNA of the CDR3: TGCGCCAGCAGCCAAGGTTCTGGGGGTACCTATGGCTACACCTTC. Protein product: CASSQGSGGTYGYTF.

The rearrangement joins TRBV27 to TRBJ2-5, with 13 bases matching TRBD2. Germline V gene sequence: CDR1 MNHEY, CDR2 SMNVEV (reference sequence). This CDR3 is 17 amino acids long. The V segment lost 3 bases and the J segment 6 bases; nucleotides outside the gene matches: 10. CDR3 in DNA: TGTGCCAGCAGTTTCGGGACTAGCGGGAAATCTGTAAAGACCCAGTACTTC. Its translation is CASSFGTSGKSVKTQYF.

The chain uses TRBV3-1 and TRBJ2-7; the match to TRBD1 covers 7 bases. Germline V gene data show CDR1 as LGHDT and CDR2 as YNNKEL (reference sequence). The CDR3 runs to 16 residues. The V gene end was trimmed by 4 bases and the J gene end by 2 bases; junction bases not matched to a gene: 11. DNA for the CDR3: TGTGCCAGCAGCCCCCAAGGGACAGCCGGGCCCTACGAGCAGTACTTC. It translates to CASSPQGTAGPYEQYF.

Ten or more counts support this clonotype. V usage is TRBV5-1 and J usage is TRBJ2-2, with D perhaps matching TRBD2 (5 bases). From germline, CDR1 is SGHRS and CDR2 YFSETQ. Trimming pared 4 bases from V and 3 bases from J, leaving 16 bases between. The CDR3 contains 16 residues. CDR3 bases: TGCGCCAGCAGCCGCCCAGACGAGGAGGACACCGGGGAGCTGTTTTTT. Translating it yields CASSRPDEEDTGELFF.

This clonotype was detected only a few times. Here the CDR3 DNA reads TGCAGTGCTAGCGGGGGAGATACGCAGTATTTT. Amino acid sequence: CSASGGDTQYF. The chain has TRBV20-1 and TRBJ2-3; D perhaps matches TRBD2 (6 bases). This CDR3 region has 11 residues. In germline, CDR1 is DFQATT, CDR2 SNEGSKA (reference sequence). V was clipped by 3 bases and J by 5 bases, with 6 bases between them.

The chain employs TRBV20-1 and TRBJ2-3; D might be TRBD1 (5 bases). CDR3 length: 12 residues. Germline lookup yields CDR1 DFQATT and CDR2 SNEGSKA (reference sequence). Trimming shortened V by 4 bases and J by 4 bases, and 9 bases separated the two germline ends. CDR3 loop: CSATGRADTQYF. The CDR3 coding sequence is TGCAGTGCTACAGGGCGCGCAGATACGCAGTATTTT.

The table lists this clonotype with a few counts. The rearrangement uses TRBV12-3 or TRBV12-4 and TRBJ2-5, with 7 bases that match TRBD1. Germline trimming cut 1 base from V and 7 bases from J; bases unmatched to any gene: 9. The CDR3 contains 15 residues. CDR3 sequence reads: CASSLGDSGPGTQYF. The DNA of the CDR3 is TGTGCCAGCAGTTTAGGGGACAGTGGCCCTGGGACCCAGTACTTC.

This clonotype showed up just a few times. The chain couples TRBV6-2 or TRBV6-3 to TRBJ1-1; 11 bases map to TRBD1. V shed 8 bases and J 2 bases; nucleotides not matched to a gene: 7. The CDR3 loop spans 15 amino acids. Germline lookup yields CDR1 MNHEY and CDR2 SVGEGT. The CDR3 DNA reads as TGTGCCAGCTGGAGGTGGACAGGGGGCAACACTGAAGCTTTCTTT. Translation gives CASWRWTGGNTEAFF.

The rearrangement links TRBV20-1 to TRBJ2-1; 11 nucleotides agree with TRBD2. The germline V gene encodes CDR1 DFQATT and CDR2 SNEGSKA (reference sequence). J gave up 10 bases and V 2 bases, and 7 bases lay outside the gene matches. The CDR3 contains 14 residues. CDR3: CSARSTSGSKEQFF. The CDR3 DNA sequence: TGCAGTGCTAGATCAACTAGCGGGAGCAAGGAGCAGTTCTTC.

The V and J genes are TRBV9 and TRBJ2-2; D is possibly TRBD2 (6 bases). The CDR3 totals 14 residues. Trimming pared 3 bases from V and 4 bases from J, leaving 10 bases between. From germline, CDR1 is SGDLS and CDR2 YYNGEE. CDR3 sequence (DNA): TGTGCCAGCAGCGAATGGGACTCCACCGGGGAGCTGTTTTTT. Translated: CASSEWDSTGELFF.

This clonotype was seen many times. The chain couples TRBV4-3 to TRBJ2-2; the D is unclear. The V end was cut by 0 bases, the J end by 10 bases, with 15 bases between. This CDR3 region has 15 residues. Germline CDR1 LGHNA, CDR2 YSLEER. This CDR3 is CASSQDRMGSAELFF. In nucleotides, the CDR3 is TGCGCCAGCAGCCAAGATCGAATGGGAAGTGCGGAGCTGTTTTTT.

This sequence joins TRBV12-3 or TRBV12-4 and TRBJ1-5; D not certain. Trimming left V 6 bases short and J 0 bases short, with 9 bases between. The CDR3 totals 14 residues. In DNA form, the CDR3 reads TGTGCCAGCAGCTGGAGTTATAGCAATCAGCCCCAGCATTTT. Amino acid sequence: CASSWSYSNQPQHF.

The chain uses TRBV7-6 and TRBJ2-1; D is perhaps TRBD2 (5 bases). The CDR3 spans 15 residues. CDR1 is SGHVS and CDR2 is FNYEAQ in the germline V gene. Between the trimmed V and J ends, which lost 4 bases and 2 bases, there was a span of 12 bases. The CDR3 region is CASSSAGVPYNEQFF. CDR3 DNA sequence: TGTGCCAGCAGCTCCGCCGGGGTCCCCTACAATGAGCAGTTCTTC.

The chain carries TRBV24-1 and TRBJ2-1; TRBD1 is a possible D gene (6 bases). V lost 3 bases to trimming and J lost 0 bases, with 14 bases between them. The CDR3 has 17 amino acids. Germline values: CDR1 KGHDR, CDR2 SFDVKD. The CDR3 loop is CATSDAGVVASYNEQFF. The CDR3 DNA sequence: TGTGCCACCAGTGATGCAGGGGTGGTTGCCTCCTACAATGAGCAGTTCTTC.

The chain carries TRBV25-1 and TRBJ2-5, with D tentatively TRBD1 or TRBD2 (5 bases each). Germline values: CDR1 MGHDK, CDR2 SYGVNS. Trimming removed 1 base from V and 4 bases from J, with 10 bases in between. The CDR3 extends over 14 amino acids. CDR3 DNA: TGTGCCAGCAGTGAATGGGGGAGAGGAGAGACCCAGTACTTC. It is translated as CASSEWGRGETQYF.

The CDR3 loop is CSARLSGSQGYEQFF. The CDR3 DNA reads as TGCAGTGCTAGACTGAGCGGGAGTCAGGGTTATGAGCAGTTCTTC. This sequence joins TRBV20-1 and TRBJ2-1; 8 positions match TRBD2. V lost 2 bases and J lost 8; bases outside the gene matches: 11. CDR3 length equals 15 residues. Germline CDR1 is DFQATT and CDR2 is SNEGSKA (reference sequence).

The CDR3 DNA reads TGCGCCAGCAGTGTATCTCGGCAGGCATACTATGGCTACACCTTC. As protein: CASSVSRQAYYGYTF. This chain connects TRBV10-2 to TRBJ1-2; D unresolved. From germline, CDR1 is WSHSY and CDR2 SAAADI. V was clipped by 4 bases and J by 3 bases, with 15 bases between them. The CDR3 runs to 15 residues.

This clonotype was detected only a few times. The rearrangement links TRBV20-1 to TRBJ2-4; D tentatively fits TRBD1 or TRBD2 (6 bases each). The CDR3 runs to 13 residues. The germline V gene encodes CDR1 DFQATT and CDR2 SNEGSKA (reference sequence). CDR3 nucleotides: TGCAGCCTTTCGGAGGGGGACAAAAACATTCAGTACTTC. Residues: CSLSEGDKNIQYF.

The sample holds a few counts of this clonotype. The chain is built from TRBV7-9 and TRBJ2-1; perhaps TRBD2 as D (6 bases). CDR1 and CDR2 from the germline V gene are SEHNR and FQNEAQ (reference sequence). There are 12 residues in the CDR3. V lost 4 bases, J lost 8 bases, and 9 bases lay in between. CDR3 residues: CASSWSSDEQFF. The CDR3 nucleotides are TGTGCCAGCAGCTGGTCTAGCGATGAGCAGTTCTTC.

This clonotype was seen more than once but under ten times. This chain joins TRBV5-5 and TRBJ1-5, with 8 bases that match TRBD1. Losses at the gene ends were 4 bases for V and 4 bases for J; bases not matched to a gene: 1. Germline V gives CDR1 SGHKS, CDR2 YYEKEE (reference sequence). The length of the CDR3 is 13 residues. The CDR3: CASSDRGNQPQHF. The CDR3 nucleotides are TGTGCCAGCAGCGACAGGGGAAATCAGCCCCAGCATTTT.

This clonotype was observed a handful of times. The CDR3 here is CSVWTGVNYGYTF. DNA of the CDR3: TGCAGCGTCTGGACAGGGGTAAACTATGGCTACACCTTC. The chain links TRBV29-1 to TRBJ1-2; 9 bases align to TRBD1. V trimming: 6 bases; J trimming: 2 bases; junction bases outside the gene matches: 4. This CDR3 is built from 13 residues. CDR1 SQVTM and CDR2 ANQGSEA come from the germline V gene.

The chain couples TRBV3-1 to TRBJ2-7; perhaps TRBD1 as D (5 bases). The CDR3 is 14 amino acids. Trimming removed 5 bases at V and 0 bases at J, with 11 bases between. Germline V CDR1 and CDR2: LGHDT, YNNKEL (reference sequence). In DNA, the CDR3 is TGTGCCAGCAGCGACACGACAGCCTCCTACGAGCAGTACTTC. Its protein is CASSDTTASYEQYF.

This clonotype was counted a few times. The rearrangement uses TRBV12-3 or TRBV12-4 and TRBJ1-1; no definite D call. Deletions cut 1 base from V and 5 bases from J, with 5 bases between. This CDR3 has 12 amino acids. CDR3 amino acids: CASSLDSTEAFF. CDR3 DNA: TGTGCCAGCAGTTTAGACAGTACTGAAGCTTTCTTT.

The chain uses TRBV6-1 and TRBJ1-2; maybe TRBD1 (5 bases). V lost 8 bases and J 7 bases, leaving 20 bases between the germline ends. CDR3 size: 14 residues. The germline gives CDR1 MNHNS, CDR2 SASEGT. CDR3 residues: CASRNHEGASGYTF. The CDR3 bases are TGTGCCAGCCGCAATCATGAAGGGGCCAGTGGCTACACCTTC.

As DNA, the CDR3 is TGCAGTGCCAGCCGGACAGGGATGCAGTATTTT. Translating it yields CSASRTGMQYF. The chain combines TRBV20-1 with TRBJ2-3; 8 nucleotides agree with TRBD1. Trimming cost V 6 bases and J 11 bases; bases outside gene matches: 7. This CDR3 spans 11 amino acids. Germline values: CDR1 DFQATT, CDR2 SNEGSKA (reference sequence).

This clonotype was detected only a few times. The chain employs TRBV20-1 and TRBJ1-5; TRBD1 might be the D (5 bases). The CDR3 runs 14 residues. The V and J ends lost 6 bases and 4 bases respectively, with 16 bases between them. From germline, CDR1 is DFQATT and CDR2 SNEGSKA (reference sequence). The CDR3 spells CSAKRGGNNQPQHF. The CDR3 DNA follows: TGCAGTGCAAAAAGGGGCGGTAATAATCAGCCCCAGCATTTT.